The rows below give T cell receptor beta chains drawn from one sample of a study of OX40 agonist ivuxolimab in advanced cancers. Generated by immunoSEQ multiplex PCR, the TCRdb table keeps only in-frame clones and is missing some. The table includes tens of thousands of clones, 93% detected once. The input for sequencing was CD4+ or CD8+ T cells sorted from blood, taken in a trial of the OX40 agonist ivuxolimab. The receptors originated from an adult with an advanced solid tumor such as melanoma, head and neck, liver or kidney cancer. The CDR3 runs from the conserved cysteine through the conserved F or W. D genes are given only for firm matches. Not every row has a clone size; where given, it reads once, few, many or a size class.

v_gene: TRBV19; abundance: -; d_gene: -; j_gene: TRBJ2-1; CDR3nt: TGTGCCAGTAGTATATCGCTGGTCGGGGAGCAGTTCTTC; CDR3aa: CASSISLVGEQFF
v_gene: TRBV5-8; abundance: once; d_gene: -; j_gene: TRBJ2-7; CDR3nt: TGTGCCAGCAGCTTGGATGTTGGTGGGATCTACGAGCAGTACTTC; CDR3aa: CASSLDVGGIYEQYF
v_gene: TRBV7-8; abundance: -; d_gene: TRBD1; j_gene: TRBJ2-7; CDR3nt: TGTGCCAGCAGCCCTCGGGACAGGGTGTACTTC; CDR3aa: CASSPRDRVYF
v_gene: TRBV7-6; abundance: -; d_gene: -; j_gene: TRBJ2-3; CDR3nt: TGTGCCAGCAGCTTAGGTGTGGGAGATACGCAGTATTTT; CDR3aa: CASSLGVGDTQYF
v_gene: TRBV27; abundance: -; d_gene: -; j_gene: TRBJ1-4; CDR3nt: TGTGCCAGCAGACGGGTGGAGGATGAAAAACTGTTTTTT; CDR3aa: CASRRVEDEKLFF
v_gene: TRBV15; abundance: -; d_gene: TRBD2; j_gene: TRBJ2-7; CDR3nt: TGTGCCACCAGGGGCGGGAGAACAGAAGAGCAGTACTTC; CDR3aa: CATRGGRTEEQYF
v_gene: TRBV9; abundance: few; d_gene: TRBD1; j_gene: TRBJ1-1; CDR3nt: TGTGCCAGCAGCGTAGGGGGACAGGTCCTAATGAACACTGAAGCTTTCTTT; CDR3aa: CASSVGGQVLMNTEAFF
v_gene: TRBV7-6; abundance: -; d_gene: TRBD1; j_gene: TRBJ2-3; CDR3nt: TGTGCCAGCAGCTTTGACGGACAGGGAGGAGATACGCAGTATTTT; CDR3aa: CASSFDGQGGDTQYF
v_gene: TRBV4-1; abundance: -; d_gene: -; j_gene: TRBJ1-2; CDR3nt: TGCGCCAGCAGCCAAGGCGTCAGGCAGGGGAGGAATGGCTACACCTTC; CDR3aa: CASSQGVRQGRNGYTF
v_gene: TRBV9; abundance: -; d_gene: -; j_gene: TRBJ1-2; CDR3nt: TGTGCCAGCAGCGGCCCGGTAACGACGGGCTACACCTTC; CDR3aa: CASSGPVTTGYTF
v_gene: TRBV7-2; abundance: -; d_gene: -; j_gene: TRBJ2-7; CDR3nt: TGTGCCAGCAGCGGCGGGTACTACGAGCAGTACTTC; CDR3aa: CASSGGYYEQYF
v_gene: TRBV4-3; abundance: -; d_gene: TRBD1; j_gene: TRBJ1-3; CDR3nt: TGCGCCAGCAGCCCCGGGACAGGCAGTGGAAACACCATATATTTT; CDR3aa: CASSPGTGSGNTIYF
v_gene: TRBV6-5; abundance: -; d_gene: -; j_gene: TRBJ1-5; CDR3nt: TGTGCCAGCAGTTACTCGACACCAGGGGGCAATCAGCCCCAGCATTTT; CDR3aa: CASSYSTPGGNQPQHF
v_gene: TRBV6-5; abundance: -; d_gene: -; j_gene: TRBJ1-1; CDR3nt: TGTGCCAGCAGTTATCGGGTAGACGGGGCTCAAGCTTTCTTT; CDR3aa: CASSYRVDGAQAFF
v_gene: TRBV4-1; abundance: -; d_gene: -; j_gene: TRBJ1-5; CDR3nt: TGCGCCAGCAGCCCACAAAGGGGACTCGAGGGGCCCCAGCATTTT; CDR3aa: CASSPQRGLEGPQHF
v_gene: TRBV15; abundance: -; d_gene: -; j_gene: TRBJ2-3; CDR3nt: TGTGCCACCAGCGCCCAGTGGGGTGCAGATACGCAGTATTTT; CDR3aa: CATSAQWGADTQYF
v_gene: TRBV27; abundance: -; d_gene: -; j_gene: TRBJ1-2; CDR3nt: TGTGCCAGCAGTTTATACAACAGGGAGGGCGGCTACACCTTC; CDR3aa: CASSLYNREGGYTF
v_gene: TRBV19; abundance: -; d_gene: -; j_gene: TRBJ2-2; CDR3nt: TGTGCCAGTAGGGGTAACCCTAACACCGGGGAGCTGTTTTTT; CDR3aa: CASRGNPNTGELFF
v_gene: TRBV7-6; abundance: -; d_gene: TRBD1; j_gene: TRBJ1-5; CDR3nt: TGTGCCAGCAGCCCGGACAGGTCTAATCAGCCCCAGCATTTT; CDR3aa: CASSPDRSNQPQHF
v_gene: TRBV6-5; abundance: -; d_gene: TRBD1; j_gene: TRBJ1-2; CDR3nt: TGTGCCAGCAGTTACTCTGGACAGGGCCGCTATGGCTACACCTTC; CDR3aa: CASSYSGQGRYGYTF
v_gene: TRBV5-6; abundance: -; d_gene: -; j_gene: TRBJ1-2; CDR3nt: TGTGCCAGCAGCAACTCTGGACAGTATGGCTACACCTTC; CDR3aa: CASSNSGQYGYTF
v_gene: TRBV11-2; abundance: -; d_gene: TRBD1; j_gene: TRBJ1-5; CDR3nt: TGTGCCAGCAGCTCAGGACAGGGGGCAGGTCAGCCCCAGCATTTT; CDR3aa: CASSSGQGAGQPQHF
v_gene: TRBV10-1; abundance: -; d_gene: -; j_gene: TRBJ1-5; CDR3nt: TGCGCCAGCAGTGAGTCGGGCAGGAGGTTTAATCAGCCCCAGCATTTT; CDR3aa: CASSESGRRFNQPQHF
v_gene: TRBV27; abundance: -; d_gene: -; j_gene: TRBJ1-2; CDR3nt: TGTGCCAGCAGTCCCGCCGGTGGATATGGCTACACCTTC; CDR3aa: CASSPAGGYGYTF
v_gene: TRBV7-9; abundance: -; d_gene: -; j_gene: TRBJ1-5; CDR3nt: TGTGCCAGCAGCTTTGGAGGCGCACGGAATCAGCCCCAGCATTTT; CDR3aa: CASSFGGARNQPQHF
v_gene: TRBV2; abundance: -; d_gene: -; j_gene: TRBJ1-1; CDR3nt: TGTGCCAGCAGGCGGAAGGAGAACACTGAAGCTTTCTTT; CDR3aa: CASRRKENTEAFF
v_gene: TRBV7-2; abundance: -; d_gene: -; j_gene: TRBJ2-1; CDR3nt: TGTGCCAGCAGCTCGACCTACAATGAGCAGTTCTTC; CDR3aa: CASSSTYNEQFF
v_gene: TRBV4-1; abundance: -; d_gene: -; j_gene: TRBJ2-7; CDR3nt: TGCGCCAGCGGACCGCGACCCACGGGAGTTCGCTACGAGCAGTACTTC; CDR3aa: CASGPRPTGVRYEQYF
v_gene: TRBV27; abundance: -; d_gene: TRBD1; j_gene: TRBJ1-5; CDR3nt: TGTGCCAGCAGTCCCGGTCCACAGGGGGCGTATAGCAATCAGCCCCAGCATTTT; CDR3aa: CASSPGPQGAYSNQPQHF
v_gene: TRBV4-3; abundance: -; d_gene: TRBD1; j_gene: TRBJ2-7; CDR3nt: TGCGCCAGCAGCCAAGAAGGGTCAGGGGGACGATCGGAGCAGTACTTC; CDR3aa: CASSQEGSGGRSEQYF
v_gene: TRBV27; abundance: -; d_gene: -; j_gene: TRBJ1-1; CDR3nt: TGTGCCAGCAGTTTAGGGGGGCTGTGGAACACTGAAGCTTTCTTT; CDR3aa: CASSLGGLWNTEAFF
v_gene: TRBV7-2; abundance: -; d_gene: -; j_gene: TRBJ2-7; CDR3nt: TGTGCCAGCAGCCGGACTACCTACGAGCAGTACTTC; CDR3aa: CASSRTTYEQYF
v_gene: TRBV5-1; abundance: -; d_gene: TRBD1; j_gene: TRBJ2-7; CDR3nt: TGCGCCAGCTTCCGCCAGGGGGCGAGTGTCTACGAGCAGTACTTC; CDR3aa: CASFRQGASVYEQYF
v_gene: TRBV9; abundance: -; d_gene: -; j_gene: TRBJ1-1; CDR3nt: TGTGCCAGCAGCCTTCGGGGTAACACTGAAGCTTTCTTT; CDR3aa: CASSLRGNTEAFF
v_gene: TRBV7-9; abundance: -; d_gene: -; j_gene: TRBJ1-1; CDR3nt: TGTGCCAGCAGCTTAGGGCTTATAGAAGCTTTCTTT; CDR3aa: CASSLGLIEAFF
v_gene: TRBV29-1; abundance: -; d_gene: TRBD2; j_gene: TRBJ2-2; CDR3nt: TGCAGCGTAGTGACTAGCGGGAGGGCCGGGGAGCTGTTTTTT; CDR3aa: CSVVTSGRAGELFF
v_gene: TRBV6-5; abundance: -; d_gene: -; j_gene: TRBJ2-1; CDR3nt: TGTGCCAGCAGTTACGGGGCTCCCTACAATGAGCAGTTCTTC; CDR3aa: CASSYGAPYNEQFF
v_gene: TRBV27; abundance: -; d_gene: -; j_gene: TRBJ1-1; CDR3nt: TGTGCCAGCAGTTTAGCAGGGACTGAAGCTTTCTTT; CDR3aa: CASSLAGTEAFF
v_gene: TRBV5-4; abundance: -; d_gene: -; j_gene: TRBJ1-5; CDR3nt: TGTGCCAGCAGCTTTTGGGGGAGCAATCAGCCCCAGCATTTT; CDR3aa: CASSFWGSNQPQHF
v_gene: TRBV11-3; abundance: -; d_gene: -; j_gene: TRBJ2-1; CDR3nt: TGTGCCAGCAGCTTCGGCGGGGTCAATGAGCAGTTCTTC; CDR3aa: CASSFGGVNEQFF
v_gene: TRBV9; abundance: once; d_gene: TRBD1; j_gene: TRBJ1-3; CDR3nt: TGTGCCAGCAGCGTCGGGACAGGGGCGGGAAACACCATATATTTT; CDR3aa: CASSVGTGAGNTIYF